The rows below give T cell receptor beta chains drawn from one sample of a study of blood T cell repertoires in COVID-19. The table came from immunoSEQ multiplex PCR; TCRdb's copy has only in-frame clones and leaves some out. The repertoire includes approximately 77,000 clones, roughly 85% of them detected once, and around a tenth sits in the top ten. Input material: peripheral blood. These TCRs come from a man aged 50 or older with COVID-19, enrolled during active disease. Each CDR3 is given with its conserved first and last residue. The D gene is left open where the match is weak.

D: TRBD2; V: TRBV7-3; length: 15; CDR3: CASSSPGLGVNEQFF
D: TRBD2; V: TRBV29-1; length: 15; CDR3: CSVEKSGSKLDTQYF
D: NA; V: TRBV10-3; length: 13; CDR3: CAISELDSEKLFF
D: TRBD1; V: TRBV19; length: 15; CDR3: CASSLSGTGIYEQYF
D: TRBD1; V: TRBV14; length: 15; CDR3: CASSYSGTGFYEQYF
D: NA; V: TRBV19; length: 13; CDR3: CASRGRGSYGYTF
D: TRBD1; V: TRBV20-1; length: 11; CDR3: CSARTGHEQFF
D: NA; V: TRBV4-2; length: 13; CDR3: CASSQDEGSRAFF
D: NA; V: TRBV27; length: 13; CDR3: CASSPSLWETQYF
D: NA; V: TRBV20-1; length: 13; CDR3: CSASSGDFTEAFF
D: TRBD2; V: TRBV5-1; length: 15; CDR3: CASSRLAGDTGELFF
D: TRBD1; V: TRBV7-9; length: 14; CDR3: CASSFSGQTDTQYF
D: TRBD2; V: TRBV5-1; length: 18; CDR3: CASRVLPTSGYRTDTQYF
D: NA; V: TRBV19; length: 14; CDR3: CASSISGVSYEQYF
D: TRBD2; V: TRBV7-2; length: 14; CDR3: CASRPGLPTGELFF
D: TRBD1; V: TRBV6-4; length: 16; CDR3: CASSPQAGQGNQPQHF
D: NA; V: TRBV27; length: 17; CDR3: CASSLNRVSGAYNEQFF
D: TRBD1; V: TRBV27; length: 13; CDR3: CASRTGVSQPQHF
D: TRBD1; V: TRBV6-5; length: 16; CDR3: CASSYSQGVSYNEQFF
D: TRBD2; V: TRBV30; length: 14; CDR3: CAYRTSGRISEQFF
D: TRBD1; V: TRBV15; length: 14; CDR3: CATSKDRANTEAFF
D: TRBD1; V: TRBV6-5; length: 12; CDR3: CASSRQGYGYTF
D: NA; V: TRBV10-3; length: 13; CDR3: CAIAAGSGNTIYF
D: NA; V: TRBV16; length: 13; CDR3: CASSRQSVNEQFF
D: TRBD2; V: TRBV9; length: 17; CDR3: CASSARGSGSWTGELFF
D: NA; V: TRBV7-2; length: 14; CDR3: CASSPDRTNSPLHF
D: NA; V: TRBV7-8; length: 14; CDR3: CASSSHGLAGELFF
D: NA; V: TRBV7-9; length: 15; CDR3: CASSFGTASSYEQYF
D: NA; V: TRBV5-1; length: 12; CDR3: CASSNNYDEQYF
D: TRBD1; V: TRBV28; length: 14; CDR3: CASSLGQGLYGYTF
D: NA; V: TRBV30; length: 13; CDR3: CAWSRGDNSPLHF
D: TRBD2; V: TRBV30; length: 14; CDR3: CACRAGGSYNEQFF